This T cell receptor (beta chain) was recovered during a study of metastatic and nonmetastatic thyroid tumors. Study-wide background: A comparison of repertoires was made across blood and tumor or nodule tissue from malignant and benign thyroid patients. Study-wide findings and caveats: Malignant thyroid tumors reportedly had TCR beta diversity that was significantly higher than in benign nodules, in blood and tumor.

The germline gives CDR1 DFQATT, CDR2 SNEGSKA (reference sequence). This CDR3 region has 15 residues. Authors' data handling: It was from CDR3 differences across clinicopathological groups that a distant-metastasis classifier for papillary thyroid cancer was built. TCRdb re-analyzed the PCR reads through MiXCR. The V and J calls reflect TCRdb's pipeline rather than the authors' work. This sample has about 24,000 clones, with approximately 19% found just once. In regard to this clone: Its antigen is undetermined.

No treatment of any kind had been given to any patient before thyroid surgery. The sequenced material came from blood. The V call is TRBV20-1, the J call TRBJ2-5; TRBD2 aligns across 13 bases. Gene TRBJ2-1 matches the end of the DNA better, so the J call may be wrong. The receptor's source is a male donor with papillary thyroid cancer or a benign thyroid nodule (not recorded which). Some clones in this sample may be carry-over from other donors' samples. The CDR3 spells CSARPGLAGRNEQFF. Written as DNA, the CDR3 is TGCAGTGCTAGGCCGGGACTAGCGGGACGGAATGAGCAGTTCTTC.